Each of the 18 T cell receptor beta chains below was sequenced from the same sample in a study of blood T cell repertoires in COVID-19. Only in-frame clones appear in the TCRdb table, and some are missing; sequencing was by immunoSEQ multiplex PCR. The sample records roughly 150,000 clones, approximately 80% being singletons. Sequencing was performed on PBMCs or T cells enriched from blood (not recorded which). The source of these receptors is a man between 65 and 80 years old who had been exposed to COVID-19.

In nucleotides, the CDR3 is TGTGCCAGCAGCTTTCGGACAGACTCGAACACCGGGGAGCTGTTTTTT. Translation gives CASSFRTDSNTGELFF. V usage is TRBV7-9 and J usage is TRBJ2-2; maybe TRBD1 (6 bases). V was shortened by 3 bases and J by 0 bases, with 11 bases between the two germline ends. CDR3 size: 16 residues. From germline, CDR1 is SEHNR and CDR2 FQNEAQ (reference sequence).

This rearrangement joins TRBV5-1 to TRBJ2-4, with 7 nucleotides matching TRBD1. CDR1 and CDR2 (germline): SGHRS, YFSETQ. V dropped 6 bases and J dropped 7; count of bases not matched to a gene: 7. This CDR3 spans 13 amino acids. In DNA, the CDR3 is TGCGCCAGCACCCCACTGACAGGGAACATTCAGTACTTC. Protein sequence: CASTPLTGNIQYF.

The V and J genes are TRBV15 and TRBJ1-3; perhaps TRBD1 as D (5 bases). CDR1 is LNHNV, CDR2 YYDKDF, per germline (reference sequence). The length of the CDR3 is 16 residues. The V end was cut by 0 bases, the J end by 1 base, with 10 bases between. CDR3 loop: CATSRDRGISGNTIYF. Written as DNA, the CDR3 is TGTGCCACCAGCAGAGATCGGGGGATATCTGGAAACACCATATATTTT. The full variable domain, in which reference TRBV15 and TRBJ1-3 provide the parts outside the CDR3, is DAMVIQNPRYQVTQFGKPVTLSCSQTLNHNVMYWYQQKSSQAPKLLFHYYDKDFNNEADTPDNFQSRRPNTSFCFLDIRSPGLGDTAMYLCATSRDRGISGNTIYFGEGSWLTVV.

A single count supports this clone. Other DNA sequences in the same sample also yield this CDR3. The chain links TRBV7-2 to TRBJ1-1; D is perhaps TRBD1 (5 bases). CDR1 is SGHTA, CDR2 FQGNSA, per germline. Trimming took 4 bases from V and 2 from J, leaving 8 bases between them. The CDR3 has 13 amino acids. The CDR3: CASSSQGNTEAFF. In DNA form, the CDR3 reads TGTGCCAGCAGCTCTCAGGGAAACACTGAAGCTTTCTTT.

The CDR3 nucleotides read TGTGCCAGCAGCGTAGTTGAGAACGGGGAGCTGTTTTTT. Its translation: CASSVVENGELFF. This chain uses TRBV9 with TRBJ2-2; D remains unclear. Trimming cost V 0 bases and J 7 bases, with 7 bases left between them. Looked up from germline, CDR1 is SGDLS and CDR2 is YYNGEE. CDR3 length: 13 amino acids.

The chain uses TRBV28 and TRBJ1-2; possible D gene TRBD1, 5 bases. V was trimmed by 6 bases and J by 4 bases, leaving 18 bases between them. Germline loops: CDR1 MDHEN, CDR2 SYDVKM. The CDR3 has 15 residues. The CDR3 sequence: CASRAGPSRIYGYTF. In DNA, the CDR3 is TGTGCCAGCAGGGCGGGACCCTCCCGGATCTATGGCTACACCTTC.

This clone was seen only a few times. V usage is TRBV10-3 and J usage is TRBJ1-3, with D hard to call. Per the germline V gene, CDR1 is ENHRY and CDR2 is SYGVKD. The CDR3 extends over 14 amino acids. V was clipped by 6 bases and J by 5 bases, with 14 bases between them. The CDR3 nucleotides are TGTGCCATCAGGGATGCGGGAGGAAGAAACACCATATATTTT. Its translation: CAIRDAGGRNTIYF.

The rearrangement links TRBV4-1 to TRBJ1-2, with 10 bases matching TRBD1. CDR3 length: 13 residues. The J segment lost 6 bases and the V segment lost 4 bases, leaving 2 bases of the junction unmatched. Germline V gene sequence: CDR1 MGHRA, CDR2 YSYEKL. This CDR3 reads CASSLGTGDGYTF. CDR3 DNA sequence: TGCGCCAGCAGCCTTGGGACAGGGGATGGCTACACCTTC.

This rearrangement joins TRBV11-2 to TRBJ2-5, with a tentative D call TRBD1 (7 bases). Germline-derived CDR1 and CDR2 are SGHAT and FQNNGV. The CDR3 runs to 15 residues. Deletions cut 1 base from V and 4 bases from J, with 13 bases between. CDR3 in DNA: TGTGCCAGCAGCTTAGGGGGCAGGGGGGCAGAGACCCAGTACTTC. Amino acid sequence: CASSLGGRGAETQYF.

V usage is TRBV11-2 and J usage is TRBJ2-1, with 10 bases that match TRBD2. With 5 bases clipped from V and 9 bases from J, the junction kept 13 bases outside the gene matches. CDR1 is SGHAT, CDR2 FQNNGV, per germline. This CDR3 spans 16 amino acids. CDR3 bases: TGTGCCAGCAGCCTATTTGGAAGCGGGGGGGGAAGTGAGCAGTTCTTC. It translates to CASSLFGSGGGSEQFF.

The chain combines TRBV24-1 with TRBJ1-2, with D perhaps matching TRBD1 (6 bases). The germline V gene has CDR1 KGHDR and CDR2 SFDVKD. Trimming left V 6 bases short and J 4 bases short, with 14 bases between. CDR3 length equals 14 residues. This CDR3 is CATSPDGQPYGYTF. The CDR3, as DNA: TGTGCCACCAGTCCCGATGGACAGCCCTATGGCTACACCTTC.

The rearrangement joins TRBV28 to TRBJ1-1; 10 positions match TRBD1. The CDR3 has 15 amino acids. V shed 7 bases and J 4 bases; nucleotides not matched to a gene: 9. Per germline, CDR1 MDHEN and CDR2 SYDVKM. CDR3 sequence: CASMTGGASGTEAFF. DNA for the CDR3: TGTGCCAGCATGACAGGGGGCGCGTCGGGCACTGAAGCTTTCTTT.

The rearrangement links TRBV7-2 to TRBJ1-2, with 7 bases aligning to TRBD1. Per germline, CDR1 SGHTA and CDR2 FQGNSA. The J segment lost 8 bases and the V segment lost 2 bases, leaving 14 bases of the junction unmatched. This CDR3 has 16 residues. CDR3 protein: CASSLSPTETGLGYTF. DNA for the CDR3: TGTGCCAGCAGCTTAAGTCCCACTGAGACAGGGTTGGGCTACACCTTC.

The chain recombines TRBV10-3 with TRBJ2-7, with 7 bases that match TRBD1. Germline lookup yields CDR1 ENHRY and CDR2 SYGVKD. The CDR3 length is 14 residues. V gave up 2 bases and J gave up 3 bases; unmatched junction bases: 4. DNA of the CDR3: TGTGCCATCAGTGAGGGGACAGCTTTCTACGAGCAGTACTTC. Translating it yields CAISEGTAFYEQYF.

This clone was seen only a few times. The V and J genes are TRBV5-4 and TRBJ2-7; 9 bases are a match to TRBD2. Trimming cost V 4 bases and J 7 bases; bases outside gene matches: 12. This CDR3 has 15 residues. Germline CDR1 reads SGHNT; CDR2 reads YYREEE (reference sequence). CDR3 region: CASSQGLATGGEQYF. CDR3 in DNA: TGTGCCAGCAGCCAGGGACTAGCTACCGGGGGGGAGCAGTACTTC. The full variable domain, rest sourced from reference TRBV5-4 and TRBJ2-7, is ETGVTQSPTHLIKTRGQQVTLRCSSQSGHNTVSWYQQALGQGPQFIFQYYREEENGRGNFPPRFSGLQFPNYSSELNVNALELDDSALYLCASSQGLATGGEQYFGPGTRLTVT.

The rearrangement uses TRBV6-5 and TRBJ2-3, with TRBD2 as a possible D gene (5 bases). The V and J ends lost 0 bases and 2 bases respectively, with 12 bases between them. CDR1 and CDR2 (germline): MNHEY, SVGAGI. The length of the CDR3 is 16 residues. CDR3 sequence (DNA): TGTGCCAGCAGTTACTCGTCTAGCAGCACCACAGATACGCAGTATTTT. Translating gives CASSYSSSSTTDTQYF.

For the CDR3, the DNA is TGTGCCAGCAGCTTATACAGGGGGCATCAAGAGACCCAGTACTTC. It yields the protein CASSLYRGHQETQYF. V and J are TRBV7-2 and TRBJ2-5; 9 nucleotides line up with TRBD1. The trim removed 2 bases at V and 2 bases at J, leaving 3 bases unmatched. Per the germline V gene, CDR1 is SGHTA and CDR2 is FQGNSA. This CDR3 is 15 amino acids long. The entire variable domain, with the rest obtained from reference TRBV7-2 and TRBJ2-5, is as follows: GAGVSQSPSNKVTEKGKDVELRCDPISGHTALYWYRQSLGQGLEFLIYFQGNSAPDKSGLPSDRFSAERTGGSVSTLTIQRTQQEDSAVYLCASSLYRGHQETQYFGPGTRLLVL.

This clone was observed a single time. J is TRBJ1-2 and V is TRBV2; the D gene is possibly TRBD1 (5 bases). The V end lost 3 bases, the J end lost 7 bases, and 9 bases lay between the germline ends. This CDR3 comprises 12 residues. Germline loops: CDR1 SNHLY, CDR2 FYNNEI. The CDR3 DNA is TGTGCCAGCAGTGACAGACAGTTTGGCTACACCTTC. It yields the protein CASSDRQFGYTF.